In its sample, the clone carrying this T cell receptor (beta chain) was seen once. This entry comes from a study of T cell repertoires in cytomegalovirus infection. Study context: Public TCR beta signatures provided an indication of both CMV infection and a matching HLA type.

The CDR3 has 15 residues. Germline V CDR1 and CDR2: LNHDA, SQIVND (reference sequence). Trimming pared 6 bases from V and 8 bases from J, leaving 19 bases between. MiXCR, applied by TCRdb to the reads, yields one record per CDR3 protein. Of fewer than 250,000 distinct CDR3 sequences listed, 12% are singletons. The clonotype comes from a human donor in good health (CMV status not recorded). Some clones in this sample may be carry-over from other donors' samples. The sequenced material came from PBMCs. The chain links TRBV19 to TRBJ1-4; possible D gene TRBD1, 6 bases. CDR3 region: CASSALGAQEEKLFF. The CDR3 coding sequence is TGTGCCAGTAGCGCCCTGGGGGCCCAGGAGGAAAAACTGTTTTTT.